This T cell receptor (beta chain) came from a study of breast tumors, draining lymph nodes, adjacent tissues. Study outcomes and limitations: Compared with lymph nodes, tumors were less diverse; compared with nontumor tissue, more.

This clonotype was detected many times. Its cognate antigen is unknown. The germline gives CDR1 DFQATT, CDR2 SNEGSKA (reference sequence). V dropped 4 bases and J dropped 2 bases, with 11 bases sitting between them. The CDR3 is 13 amino acids. TCRdb re-analysed the multiplex PCR reads in MiXCR, keeping a single row per CDR3 protein. The repertoire holds approximately 300,000 distinct CDR3 sequences, with about 33% as singletons. Axillary draining lymph nodes of breast cancer patients supplied the node samples. This TCR came from a female donor with breast cancer. Some clones in this sample may be carry-over from other donors' samples. V and J are TRBV20-1 and TRBJ1-2; TRBD1 might be the D (5 bases). Sequencing input: axillary lymph node tissue. The CDR3 bases are TGCAGTGCTATTTCGGGGGACAACTATGGCTACACCTTC. Translation: CSAISGDNYGYTF.